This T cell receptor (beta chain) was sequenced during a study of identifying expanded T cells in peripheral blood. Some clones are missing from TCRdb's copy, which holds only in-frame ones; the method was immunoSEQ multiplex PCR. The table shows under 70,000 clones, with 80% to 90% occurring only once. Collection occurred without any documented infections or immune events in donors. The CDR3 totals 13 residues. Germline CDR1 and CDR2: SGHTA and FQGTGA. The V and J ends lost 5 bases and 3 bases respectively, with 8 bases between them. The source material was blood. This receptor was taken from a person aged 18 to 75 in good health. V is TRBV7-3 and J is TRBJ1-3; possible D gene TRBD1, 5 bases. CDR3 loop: CASSPGLGNTIYF. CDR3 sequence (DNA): TGTGCCAGCAGCCCAGGGCTTGGAAACACCATATATTTT.